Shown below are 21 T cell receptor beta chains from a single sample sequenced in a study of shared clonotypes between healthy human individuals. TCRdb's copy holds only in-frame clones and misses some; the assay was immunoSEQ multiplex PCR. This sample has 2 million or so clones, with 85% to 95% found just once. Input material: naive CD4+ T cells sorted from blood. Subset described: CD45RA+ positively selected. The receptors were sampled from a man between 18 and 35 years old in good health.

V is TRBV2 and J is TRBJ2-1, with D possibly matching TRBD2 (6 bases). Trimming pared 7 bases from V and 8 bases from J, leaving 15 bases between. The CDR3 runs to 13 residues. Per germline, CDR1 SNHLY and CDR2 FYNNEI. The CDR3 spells CASKRESPHEQFF. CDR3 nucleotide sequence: TGTGCCAGCAAACGGGAGAGCCCCCATGAGCAGTTCTTC.

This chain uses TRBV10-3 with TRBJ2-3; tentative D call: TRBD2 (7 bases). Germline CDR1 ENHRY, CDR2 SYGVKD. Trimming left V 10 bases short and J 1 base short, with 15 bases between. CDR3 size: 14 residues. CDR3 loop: CATVKGGRTDTQYF. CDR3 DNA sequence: TGTGCCACCGTAAAGGGGGGGCGCACAGATACGCAGTATTTT.

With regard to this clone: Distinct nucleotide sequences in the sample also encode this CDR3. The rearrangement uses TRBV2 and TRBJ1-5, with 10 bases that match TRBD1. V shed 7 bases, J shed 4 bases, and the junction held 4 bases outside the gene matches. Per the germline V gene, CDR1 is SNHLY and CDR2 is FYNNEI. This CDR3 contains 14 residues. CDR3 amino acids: CASTPGQGNQPQHF. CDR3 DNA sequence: TGTGCCAGCACTCCGGGACAGGGGAATCAGCCCCAGCATTTT.

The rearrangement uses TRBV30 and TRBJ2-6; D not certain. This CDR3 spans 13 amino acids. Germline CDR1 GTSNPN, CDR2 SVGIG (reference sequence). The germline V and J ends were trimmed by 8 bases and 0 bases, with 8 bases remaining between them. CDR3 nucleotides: TGTGCCGTCGGGCGCTCTGGGGCCAACGTCCTGACTTTC. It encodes CAVGRSGANVLTF.

CDR3 in DNA: TGTGCCAGCAGCCTAACGTGGAACAATCAGCCCCAGCATTTT. The encoded protein is CASSLTWNNQPQHF. V and J are TRBV7-8 and TRBJ1-5; the D is unclear. V was clipped by 5 bases and J by 3 bases, with 11 bases between them. The CDR3 consists of 14 residues. The germline V gene encodes CDR1 SGHVS and CDR2 FQNEAQ.

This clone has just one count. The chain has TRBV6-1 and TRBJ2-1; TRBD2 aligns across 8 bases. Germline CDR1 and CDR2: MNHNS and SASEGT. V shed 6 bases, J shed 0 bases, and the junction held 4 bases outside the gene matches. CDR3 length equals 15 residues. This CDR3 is CASRGSGGSYNEQFF. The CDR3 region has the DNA TGTGCCAGCAGGGGAAGCGGGGGCTCCTACAATGAGCAGTTCTTC.

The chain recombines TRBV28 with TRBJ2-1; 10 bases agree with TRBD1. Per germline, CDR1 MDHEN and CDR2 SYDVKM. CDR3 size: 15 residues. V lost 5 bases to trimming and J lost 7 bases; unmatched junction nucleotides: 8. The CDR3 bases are TGTGCCAGCAGTCTGCGACAGGGGGCTAGAAATGAGCAGTTCTTC. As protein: CASSLRQGARNEQFF. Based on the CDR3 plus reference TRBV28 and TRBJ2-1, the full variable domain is DVKVTQSSRYLVKRTGEKVFLECVQDMDHENMFWYRQDPGLGLRLIYFSYDVKMKEKGDIPEGYSVSREKKERFSLILESASTNQTSMYLCASSLRQGARNEQFFGPGTRLTVL.

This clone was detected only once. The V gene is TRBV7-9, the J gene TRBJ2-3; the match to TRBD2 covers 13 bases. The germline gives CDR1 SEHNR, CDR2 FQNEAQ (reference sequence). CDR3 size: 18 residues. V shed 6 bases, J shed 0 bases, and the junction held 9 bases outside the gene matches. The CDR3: CASRTRGLAGTSTDTQYF. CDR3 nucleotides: TGTGCCAGCAGGACCAGGGGACTAGCGGGAACTAGCACAGATACGCAGTATTTT. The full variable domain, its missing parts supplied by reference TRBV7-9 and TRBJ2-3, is DTGVSQNPRHKITKRGQNVTFRCDPISEHNRLYWYRQTLGQGPEFLTYFQNEAQLEKSRLLSDRFSAERPKGSFSTLEIQRTEQGDSAMYLCASRTRGLAGTSTDTQYFGPGTRLTVL.

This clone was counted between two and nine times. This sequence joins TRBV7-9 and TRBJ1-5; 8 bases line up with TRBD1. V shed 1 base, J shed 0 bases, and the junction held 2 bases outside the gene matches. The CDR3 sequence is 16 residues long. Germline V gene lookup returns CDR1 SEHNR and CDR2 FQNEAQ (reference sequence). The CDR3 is CASSLVTGDSNQPQHF. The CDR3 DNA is TGTGCCAGCAGCTTAGTGACAGGGGATAGCAATCAGCCCCAGCATTTT. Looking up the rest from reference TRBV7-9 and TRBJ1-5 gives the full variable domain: DTGVSQNPRHKITKRGQNVTFRCDPISEHNRLYWYRQTLGQGPEFLTYFQNEAQLEKSRLLSDRFSAERPKGSFSTLEIQRTEQGDSAMYLCASSLVTGDSNQPQHFGDGTRLSIL.

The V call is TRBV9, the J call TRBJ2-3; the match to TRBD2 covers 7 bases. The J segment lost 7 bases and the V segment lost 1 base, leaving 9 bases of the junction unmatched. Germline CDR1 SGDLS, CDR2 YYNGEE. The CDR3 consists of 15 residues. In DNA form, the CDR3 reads TGTGCCAGCAGCGTAAGGACTGGGGGGGTGCATACGCAGTATTTT. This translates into CASSVRTGGVHTQYF.

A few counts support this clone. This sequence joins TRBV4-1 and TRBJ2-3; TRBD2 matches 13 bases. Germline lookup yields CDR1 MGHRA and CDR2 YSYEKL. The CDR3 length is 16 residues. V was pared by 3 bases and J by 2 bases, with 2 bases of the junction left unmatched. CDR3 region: CASSHGLAGATDTQYF. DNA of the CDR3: TGCGCCAGCAGCCACGGACTAGCGGGGGCCACAGATACGCAGTATTTT.

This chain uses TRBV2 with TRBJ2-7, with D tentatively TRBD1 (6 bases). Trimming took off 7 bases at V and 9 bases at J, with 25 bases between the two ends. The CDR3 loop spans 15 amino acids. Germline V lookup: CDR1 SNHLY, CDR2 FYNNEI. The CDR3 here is CASTREGTRSQGQYF. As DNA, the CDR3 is TGTGCCAGCACTCGAGAGGGGACACGCTCTCAGGGGCAGTACTTC.

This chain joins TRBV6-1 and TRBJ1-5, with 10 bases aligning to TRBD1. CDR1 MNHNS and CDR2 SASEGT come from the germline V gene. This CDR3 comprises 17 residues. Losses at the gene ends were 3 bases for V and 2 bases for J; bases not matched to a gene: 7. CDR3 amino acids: CASSERGTGVGNQPQHF. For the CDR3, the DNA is TGTGCCAGCAGTGAGAGGGGGACAGGGGTTGGCAATCAGCCCCAGCATTTT.

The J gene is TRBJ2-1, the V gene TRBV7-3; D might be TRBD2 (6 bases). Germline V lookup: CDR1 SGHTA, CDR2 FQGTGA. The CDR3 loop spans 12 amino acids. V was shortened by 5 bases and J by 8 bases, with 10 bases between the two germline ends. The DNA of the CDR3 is TGTGCCAGCAGCGTGGGACTGCATGAGCAGTTCTTC. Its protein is CASSVGLHEQFF.

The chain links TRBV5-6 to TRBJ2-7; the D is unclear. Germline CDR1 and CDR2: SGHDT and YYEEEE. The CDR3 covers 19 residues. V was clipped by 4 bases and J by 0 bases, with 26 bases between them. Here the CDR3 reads CASSPWRTTPFIISYEQYF. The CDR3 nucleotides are TGTGCCAGCAGCCCATGGCGTACTACCCCTTTTATTATCTCCTACGAGCAGTACTTC.

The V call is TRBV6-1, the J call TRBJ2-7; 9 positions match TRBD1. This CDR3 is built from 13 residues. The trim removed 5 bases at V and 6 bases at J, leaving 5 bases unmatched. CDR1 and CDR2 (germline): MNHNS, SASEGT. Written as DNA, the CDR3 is TGTGCCAGCAGTCGGGACAGGGCCCGCGAGCAGTACTTC. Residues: CASSRDRAREQYF.

The CDR3 bases are TGTGCCAGTAGTAAGGGGGAAAGCACAGATACGCAGTATTTT. It encodes CASSKGESTDTQYF. V gene TRBV19 combines with J gene TRBJ2-3; D might be TRBD1 (6 bases). Germline lookup yields CDR1 LNHDA and CDR2 SQIVND (reference sequence). There are 14 residues in the CDR3. Trimming pared 4 bases from V and 0 bases from J, leaving 8 bases between.

DNA of the CDR3: TGCGCCAGCAGCCTATACACCGGGCGGGAGACCCAGTACTTC. Protein: CASSLYTGRETQYF. The V gene is TRBV4-1, the J gene TRBJ2-5; D gene uncertain. V dropped 4 bases and J dropped 5 bases, with 14 bases sitting between them. The CDR3 is made up of 14 amino acids. Germline V gene data show CDR1 as MGHRA and CDR2 as YSYEKL.

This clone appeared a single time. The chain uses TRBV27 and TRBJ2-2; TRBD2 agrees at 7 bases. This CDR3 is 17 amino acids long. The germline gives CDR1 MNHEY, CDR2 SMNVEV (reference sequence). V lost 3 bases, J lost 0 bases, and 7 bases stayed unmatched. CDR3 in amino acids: CASSFLRLAANTGELFF. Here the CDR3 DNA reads TGTGCCAGCAGTTTTTTAAGACTAGCTGCGAACACCGGGGAGCTGTTTTTT.

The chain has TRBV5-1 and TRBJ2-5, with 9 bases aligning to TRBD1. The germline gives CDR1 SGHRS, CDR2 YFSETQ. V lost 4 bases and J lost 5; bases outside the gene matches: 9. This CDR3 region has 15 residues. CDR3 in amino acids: CASSNRDRVSETQYF. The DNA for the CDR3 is TGCGCCAGCAGCAACCGGGACAGGGTGTCGGAGACCCAGTACTTC. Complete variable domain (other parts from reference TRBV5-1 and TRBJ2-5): KAGVTQTPRYLIKTRGQQVTLSCSPISGHRSVSWYQQTPGQGLQFLFEYFSETQRNKGNFPGRFSGRQFSNSRSEMNVSTLELGDSALYLCASSNRDRVSETQYFGPGTRLLVL.

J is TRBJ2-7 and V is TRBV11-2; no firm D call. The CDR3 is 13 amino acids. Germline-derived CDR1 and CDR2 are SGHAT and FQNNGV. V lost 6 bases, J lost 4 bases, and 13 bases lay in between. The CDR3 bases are TGTGCCAGCAGGGACGGGTTCGGGTACGAGCAGTACTTC. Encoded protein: CASRDGFGYEQYF.